Presented here are 9 T cell receptor beta chains from one specimen sequenced in a study of shared clonotypes between healthy human individuals. Clones were read by immunoSEQ multiplex PCR, and TCRdb kept only the in-frame ones, dropping some. The data show 300,000 to 400,000 clones, around 86% seen once. Sequenced input: memory CD8+ T cells sorted from blood. Subset described: CD45RO+ cells pooled with CCR7-negative TemRA cells. The receptor set was obtained from a man aged 18 to 30 in good health.

This chain uses TRBV4-1 with TRBJ2-2; TRBD1 matches 9 bases. The germline CDR1 and CDR2 sequences are MGHRA and YSYEKL. The CDR3 extends over 15 amino acids. Trimming at V came to 4 bases and at J to 5 bases, leaving 5 bases not matched to a gene. CDR3 bases: TGCGCCAGCAGCCCGGGACAGGGAATGACCGGGGAGCTGTTTTTT. This translates into CASSPGQGMTGELFF.

DNA of the CDR3: TGTGCCAGCAGAAAAACAGGGGGCAATCAGCCCCAGCATTTT. As protein: CASRKTGGNQPQHF. The chain carries TRBV6-1 and TRBJ1-5; 7 bases map to TRBD1. Germline loops: CDR1 MNHNS, CDR2 SASEGT. The length of the CDR3 is 14 residues. Losses at the gene ends were 6 bases for V and 2 bases for J; bases not matched to a gene: 4.

The CDR3 DNA reads as TGTGCCAGCAGTTACGAGGTGGGCTACGAGCAGTACTTC. Translating it yields CASSYEVGYEQYF. V usage is TRBV6-5 and J usage is TRBJ2-7, with unresolved D. Germline V gene lookup returns CDR1 MNHEY and CDR2 SVGAGI. CDR3 length: 13 residues. Trimming removed 2 bases from V and 3 bases from J, with 8 bases in between.

This rearrangement joins TRBV5-1 to TRBJ2-7, with TRBD2 matching over 14 bases. Germline V CDR1 and CDR2: SGHRS, YFSETQ. V shed 3 bases, J shed 4 bases, and the junction held 3 bases outside the gene matches. The CDR3 consists of 15 residues. CDR3 protein: CASSWGTSGRYEQYF. In DNA, the CDR3 is TGCGCCAGCAGCTGGGGGACTAGCGGGAGATACGAGCAGTACTTC.

In this sample, this clone turned up once. This chain connects TRBV7-9 to TRBJ1-4, with unresolved D. The CDR3 totals 14 residues. V lost 2 bases, J lost 6 bases, and 10 bases lay in between. Germline CDR1 SEHNR, CDR2 FQNEAQ (reference sequence). CDR3 sequence (DNA): TGTGCCAGCAGCTTATCGGAGAACGATGAAAAACTGTTTTTT. It encodes CASSLSENDEKLFF.

The V gene is TRBV5-8, the J gene TRBJ2-7; D not certain. CDR1 and CDR2 from the germline V gene are SGHTS and YDEGEE. The V end lost 4 bases, the J end lost 4 bases, and 12 bases lay between the germline ends. The CDR3 runs 13 residues. The CDR3 sequence: CASSTRTDYEQYF. The DNA of the CDR3 is TGTGCCAGCAGCACCCGAACAGATTACGAGCAGTACTTC. Using reference TRBV5-8 and TRBJ2-7 for the parts outside the CDR3, the full variable domain is EAGVTQSPTHLIKTRGQQATLRCSPISGHTSVYWYQQALGLGLQFLLWYDEGEERNRGNFPPRFSGRQFPNYSSELNVNALELEDSALYLCASSTRTDYEQYFGPGTRLTVT.

The CDR3: CARSSPGGNQPQHF. In DNA form, the CDR3 reads TGTGCCAGAAGCTCCCCAGGGGGAAATCAGCCCCAGCATTTT. The genes are TRBV5-3 and TRBJ1-5, with TRBD1 identical over 7 bases. TRBV5-3 counts as an open reading frame of uncertain function. Losses at the gene ends were 3 bases for V and 4 bases for J; bases not matched to a gene: 4. This CDR3 region has 14 residues.

This chain joins TRBV5-6 and TRBJ2-7; D not certain. Trimming stripped 2 bases from V and 2 bases from J, with 8 bases between. In germline, CDR1 is SGHDT, CDR2 YYEEEE. CDR3 size: 13 residues. The CDR3 coding sequence is TGTGCCAGCAGCTTCGGGTCCACCTACGAGCAGTACTTC. Protein product: CASSFGSTYEQYF.

The V gene is TRBV5-6, the J gene TRBJ2-5, with D possibly called TRBD1 or TRBD2 (5 bases each). Trimming took off 2 bases at V and 2 bases at J, with 22 bases between the two ends. This CDR3 has 18 amino acids. Germline V gene sequence: CDR1 SGHDT, CDR2 YYEEEE. The CDR3 reads CASSFRIEGRSTQETQYF. In DNA form, the CDR3 reads TGTGCCAGCAGCTTTAGAATCGAGGGACGGAGCACTCAAGAGACCCAGTACTTC.